The T cell receptor (beta chain) described here comes from a study of T cells in Graves' hyperthyroidism and ophthalmopathy. Study-level points and caveats: Model predictions of ophthalmopathy came a median approximately 6.5 months before onset.

It was RNA transcripts that yielded the amplified TCR beta CDR3 regions. RT-PCR in the first round (using the HTBI primer set) targeted the TCR CDR3. TCRdb itself ran the multiplex PCR reads through MiXCR, one entry per CDR3 protein. The sample includes about 540,000 distinct CDR3 sequences, about half of them seen just once. Turning to this clonotype: Its antigen is not identified.

Sequenced material: peripheral blood or thyroid tissue (not recorded which). The sequence derives from a woman younger than 35 with Graves' hyperthyroidism.

The CDR3 DNA reads as TGCAGCTCACCACCAGGACGGTACGGCGAAGCTTTCTTT. It is translated as CSSPPGRYGEAFF. The chain joins TRBV29-1 to TRBJ1-1; D is unclear. The CDR3 totals 13 residues. V dropped 8 bases and J dropped 8 bases, with 21 bases sitting between them. Germline CDR1 SQVTM, CDR2 ANQGSEA.